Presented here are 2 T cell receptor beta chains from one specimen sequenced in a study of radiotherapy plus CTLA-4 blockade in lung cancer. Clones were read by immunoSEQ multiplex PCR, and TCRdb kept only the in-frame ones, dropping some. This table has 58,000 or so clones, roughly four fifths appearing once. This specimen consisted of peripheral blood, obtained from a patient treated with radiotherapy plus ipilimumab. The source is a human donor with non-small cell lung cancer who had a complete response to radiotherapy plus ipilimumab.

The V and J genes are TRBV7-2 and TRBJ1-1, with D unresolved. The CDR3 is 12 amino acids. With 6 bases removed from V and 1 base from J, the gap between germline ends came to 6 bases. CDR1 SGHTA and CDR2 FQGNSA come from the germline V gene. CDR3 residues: CASRYGNTEAFF. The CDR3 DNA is TGTGCCAGCAGGTACGGGAACACTGAAGCTTTCTTT. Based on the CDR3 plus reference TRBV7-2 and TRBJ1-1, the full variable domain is GAGVSQSPSNKVTEKGKDVELRCDPISGHTALYWYRQSLGQGLEFLIYFQGNSAPDKSGLPSDRFSAERTGGSVSTLTIQRTQQEDSAVYLCASRYGNTEAFFGQGTRLTVV.

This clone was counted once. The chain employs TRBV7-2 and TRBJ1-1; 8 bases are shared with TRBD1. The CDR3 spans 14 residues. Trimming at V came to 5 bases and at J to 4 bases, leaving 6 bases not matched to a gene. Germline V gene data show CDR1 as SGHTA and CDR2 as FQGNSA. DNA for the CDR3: TGTGCCAGCAGCGACCAGGGGGCTAGCACTGAAGCTTTCTTT. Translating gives CASSDQGASTEAFF.